These 12 T cell receptor beta chains were sequenced from one sample in a study of blood T cell repertoires in COVID-19. Generated by immunoSEQ multiplex PCR, the TCRdb table keeps only in-frame clones and is missing some. The repertoire holds a few hundred thousand clones, just over 85% seen once, with 2% to 2.5% in the top ten. Sample: peripheral blood. The source is a young man who had recovered from COVID-19.

The chain recombines TRBV25-1 with TRBJ1-2; D is unresolved. The CDR3 sequence is 11 residues long. CDR1 and CDR2 (germline): MGHDK, SYGVNS. V dropped 5 bases and J dropped 6 bases, with 7 bases sitting between them. The CDR3 DNA is TGTGCCAGCAGTACGGGTAATGGCTACACCTTC. Protein: CASSTGNGYTF.

The V gene is TRBV10-1, the J gene TRBJ2-7; 7 positions match TRBD2. CDR1 WNHNN and CDR2 SYGVQD come from the germline V gene (reference sequence). V was clipped by 8 bases and J by 5 bases; unmatched bases: 9. The CDR3 consists of 13 residues. CDR3 sequence reads: CASGQRGTDEQYF. The CDR3 nucleotides read TGCGCCAGCGGCCAGCGGGGAACGGACGAGCAGTACTTC.

The chain links TRBV7-2 to TRBJ1-5; no definite D call. V gave up 1 base and J gave up 7 bases, with 8 bases separating them. CDR3 length: 13 residues. Germline CDR1 is SGHTA and CDR2 is FQGNSA. The CDR3 sequence is CASSLEWRQPQHF. DNA of the CDR3: TGTGCCAGCAGCTTAGAATGGAGGCAGCCCCAGCATTTT.

The chain carries TRBV5-1 and TRBJ2-7, with TRBD1 as a possible D gene (5 bases). The CDR3 consists of 13 residues. V lost 0 bases to trimming and J lost 4 bases, with 8 bases between them. CDR1 is SGHRS, CDR2 YFSETQ, per germline. In nucleotides, the CDR3 is TGCGCCAGCAGCTTGGTTGCAGGGTACGAGCAGTACTTC. Encoded protein: CASSLVAGYEQYF.

This chain connects TRBV19 to TRBJ2-3; the match to TRBD2 covers 10 bases. The junction had 7 bases not matched to a gene; V was cut back by 5 bases and J by 14 bases. The CDR3 is made up of 12 amino acids. Germline V gene sequence: CDR1 LNHDA, CDR2 SQIVND (reference sequence). CDR3 sequence: CASSDSGGLGYF. In DNA form, the CDR3 reads TGTGCCAGTAGTGATAGCGGGGGGCTCGGGTATTTT.

The V call is TRBV3-1 (or the pseudogene TRBV3-2), the J call TRBJ1-2, with 11 positions matching TRBD1. V lost 6 bases and J lost 4; bases outside the gene matches: 4. Germline CDR1 is LGHDT and CDR2 is YNNKEL (reference sequence). The CDR3 spans 14 residues. CDR3 loop: CASRPGTGGYGYTF. The CDR3 DNA reads TGTGCCAGCAGACCCGGGACAGGGGGCTATGGCTACACCTTC.

Notes on this clone: Other DNA sequences from this sample encode an identical CDR3 as well. The chain is built from TRBV19 and TRBJ1-1, with TRBD1 identical over 7 bases. The CDR3 covers 13 residues. V lost 4 bases to trimming and J lost 2 bases; unmatched junction nucleotides: 1. CDR1 and CDR2 (germline): LNHDA, SQIVND (reference sequence). The CDR3 DNA reads TGTGCCAGTAGTAGGGACAGAAACACTGAAGCTTTCTTT. This codes for CASSRDRNTEAFF.

As concerns this clone: An end of the junction does not agree with germline; a read error may underlie this. V gene TRBV12-5 combines with J gene TRBJ2-3; possible D gene TRBD2, 6 bases. The CDR3 has 14 residues. Germline V lookup: CDR1 LGHNT, CDR2 FRNRAP. CDR3 sequence: CASGLVTSKDTQYF. In DNA, the CDR3 is TGTGCTAGTGGTTTGGTTACTAGCAAAGATACGCAGTATTTT.

This chain joins TRBV5-1 and TRBJ2-2; D is unclear. CDR3 length: 13 amino acids. The V end lost 2 bases, the J end lost 5 bases, and 7 bases lay between the germline ends. The germline V gene has CDR1 SGHRS and CDR2 YFSETQ. DNA for the CDR3: TGCGCCAGCAGCTTAACCGGGACCGGGGAGCTGTTTTTT. It is translated as CASSLTGTGELFF. Complete variable domain (other parts from reference TRBV5-1 and TRBJ2-2): KAGVTQTPRYLIKTRGQQVTLSCSPISGHRSVSWYQQTPGQGLQFLFEYFSETQRNKGNFPGRFSGRQFSNSRSEMNVSTLELGDSALYLCASSLTGTGELFFGEGSRLTVL.

The chain recombines TRBV27 with TRBJ1-2; 11 nucleotides align to TRBD1. The CDR3 sequence is 14 residues long. Germline CDR1 MNHEY, CDR2 SMNVEV (reference sequence). V lost 8 bases, J lost 5 bases, and 7 bases stayed unmatched. CDR3 coding DNA: TGTGCCAGCTCGGGGACAGGGGGTTGGTATGGCTACACCTTC. This codes for CASSGTGGWYGYTF.

This clone occurred once. The rearrangement links TRBV5-6 to TRBJ1-2; the D is unclear. The CDR3 has 14 amino acids. V was shortened by 0 bases and J by 6 bases, with 12 bases between the two germline ends. Germline CDR1 is SGHDT and CDR2 is YYEEEE. The CDR3 protein is CASSLDSPTHGYTF. As DNA, the CDR3 is TGTGCCAGCAGCTTGGATAGTCCTACCCATGGCTACACCTTC. Full variable domain (missing parts from reference TRBV5-6 and TRBJ1-2): DAGVTQSPTHLIKTRGQQVTLRCSPKSGHDTVSWYQQALGQGPQFIFQYYEEEERQRGNFPDRFSGHQFPNYSSELNVNALLLGDSALYLCASSLDSPTHGYTFGSGTRLTVV.

V usage is TRBV15 and J usage is TRBJ1-4; TRBD1 agrees at 8 bases. The germline V gene encodes CDR1 LNHNV and CDR2 YYDKDF (reference sequence). V shed 5 bases, J shed 7 bases, and the junction held 12 bases outside the gene matches. The CDR3 is 16 amino acids. The DNA of the CDR3 is TGTGCCACCAGCGCCCCGCGGCAGGGGGCGTTTGAAAAACTGTTTTTT. Amino acid sequence: CATSAPRQGAFEKLFF.